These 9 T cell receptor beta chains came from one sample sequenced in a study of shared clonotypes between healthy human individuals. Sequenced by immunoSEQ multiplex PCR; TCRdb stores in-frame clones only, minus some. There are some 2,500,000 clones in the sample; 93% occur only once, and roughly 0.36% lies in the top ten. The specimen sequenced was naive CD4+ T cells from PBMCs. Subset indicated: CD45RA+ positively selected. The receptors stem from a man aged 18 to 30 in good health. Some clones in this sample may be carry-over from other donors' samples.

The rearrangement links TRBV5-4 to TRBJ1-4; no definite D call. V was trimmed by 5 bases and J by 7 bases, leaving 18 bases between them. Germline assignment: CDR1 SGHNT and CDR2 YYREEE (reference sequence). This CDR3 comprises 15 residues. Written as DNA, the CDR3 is TGTGCCAGCAGTCAAACAGAGACGGGTGGTGAAAAACTGTTTTTT. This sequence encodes CASSQTETGGEKLFF. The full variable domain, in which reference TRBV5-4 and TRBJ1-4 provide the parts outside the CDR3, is ETGVTQSPTHLIKTRGQQVTLRCSSQSGHNTVSWYQQALGQGPQFIFQYYREEENGRGNFPPRFSGLQFPNYSSELNVNALELDDSALYLCASSQTETGGEKLFFGSGTQLSVL.

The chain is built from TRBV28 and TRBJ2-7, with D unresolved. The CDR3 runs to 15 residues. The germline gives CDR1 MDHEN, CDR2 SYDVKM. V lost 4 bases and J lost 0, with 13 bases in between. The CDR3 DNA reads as TGTGCCAGCAGTTCCGGCGGTCCTAGCTCCTACGAGCAGTACTTC. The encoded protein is CASSSGGPSSYEQYF.

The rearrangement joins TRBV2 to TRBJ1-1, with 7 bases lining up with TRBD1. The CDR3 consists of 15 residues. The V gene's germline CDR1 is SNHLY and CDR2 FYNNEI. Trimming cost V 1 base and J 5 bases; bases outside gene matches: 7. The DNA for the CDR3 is TGTGCCAGCAGTGAAGAGGGGGCTAAGGAGACTGAAGCTTTCTTT. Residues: CASSEEGAKETEAFF. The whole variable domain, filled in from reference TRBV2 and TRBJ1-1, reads EPEVTQTPSHQVTQMGQEVILRCVPISNHLYFYWYRQILGQKVEFLVSFYNNEISEKSEIFDDQFSVERPDGSNFTLKIRSTKLEDSAMYFCASSEEGAKETEAFFGQGTRLTVV.

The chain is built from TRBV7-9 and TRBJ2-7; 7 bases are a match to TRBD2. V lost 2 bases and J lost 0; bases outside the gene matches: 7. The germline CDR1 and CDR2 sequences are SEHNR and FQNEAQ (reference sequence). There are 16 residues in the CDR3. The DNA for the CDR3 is TGTGCCAGCAGCTTATTCAGCGGGACTAACTCCTACGAGCAGTACTTC. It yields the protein CASSLFSGTNSYEQYF.

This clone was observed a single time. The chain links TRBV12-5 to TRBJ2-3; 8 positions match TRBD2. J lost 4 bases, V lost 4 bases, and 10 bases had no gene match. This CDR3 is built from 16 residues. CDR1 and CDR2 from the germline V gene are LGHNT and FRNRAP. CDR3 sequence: CASGWSLAETPDTQYF. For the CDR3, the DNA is TGTGCTAGTGGTTGGTCACTAGCGGAAACACCAGATACGCAGTATTTT.

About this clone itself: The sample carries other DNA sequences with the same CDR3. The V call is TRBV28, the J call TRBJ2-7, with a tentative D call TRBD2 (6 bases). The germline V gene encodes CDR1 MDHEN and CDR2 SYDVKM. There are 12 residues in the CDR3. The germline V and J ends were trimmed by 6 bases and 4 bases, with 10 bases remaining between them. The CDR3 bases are TGTGCCAGCAGCCTCCGGGGGTACGAGCAGTACTTC. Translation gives CASSLRGYEQYF.

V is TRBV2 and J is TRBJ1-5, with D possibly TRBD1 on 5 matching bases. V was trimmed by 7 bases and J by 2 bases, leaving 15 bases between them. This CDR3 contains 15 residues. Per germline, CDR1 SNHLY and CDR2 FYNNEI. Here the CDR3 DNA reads TGTGCCAGCAAGGAGGGCGGGGGAGGCAATCAGCCCCAGCATTTT. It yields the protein CASKEGGGGNQPQHF.

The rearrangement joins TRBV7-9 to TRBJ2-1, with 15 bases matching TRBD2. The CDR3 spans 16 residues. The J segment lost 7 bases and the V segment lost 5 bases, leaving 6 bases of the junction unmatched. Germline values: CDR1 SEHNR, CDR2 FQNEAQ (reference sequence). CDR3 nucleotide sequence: TGTGCCAGCAGCCTTGGACTAGCGGGAGGGGTAAATGAGCAGTTCTTC. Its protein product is CASSLGLAGGVNEQFF.

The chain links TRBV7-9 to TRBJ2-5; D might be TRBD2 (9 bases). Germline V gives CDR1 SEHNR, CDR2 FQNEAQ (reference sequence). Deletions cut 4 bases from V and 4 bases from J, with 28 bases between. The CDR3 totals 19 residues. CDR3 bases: TGTGCCAGCAGCTGGGACAGGAGACTAGCGGAGTCAATCGGAGAGACCCAGTACTTC. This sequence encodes CASSWDRRLAESIGETQYF.